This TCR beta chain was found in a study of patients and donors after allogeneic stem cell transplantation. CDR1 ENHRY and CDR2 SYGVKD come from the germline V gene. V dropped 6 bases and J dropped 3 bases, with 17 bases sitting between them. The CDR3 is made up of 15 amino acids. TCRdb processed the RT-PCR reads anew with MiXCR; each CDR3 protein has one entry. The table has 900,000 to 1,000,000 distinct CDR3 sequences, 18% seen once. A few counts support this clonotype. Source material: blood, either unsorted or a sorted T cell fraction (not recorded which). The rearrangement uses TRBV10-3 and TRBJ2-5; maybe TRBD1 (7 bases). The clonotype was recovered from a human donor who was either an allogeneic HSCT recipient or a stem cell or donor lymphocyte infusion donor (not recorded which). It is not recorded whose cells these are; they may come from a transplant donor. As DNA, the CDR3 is TGTGCCATCAGCCAAAACAGGGGAGGAGAAGAGACCCAGTACTTC. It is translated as CAISQNRGGEETQYF.